The TCR beta chain under discussion was sequenced for a study of cytomegalovirus exposure and HLA in healthy donors. The study, taken as a whole, reports: Beyond CMV serostatus, there was no information to go on about immune exposure. Investigators reported 150 to 200 TCR beta chains as tied to cytomegalovirus.

Primers: 60 Vbeta forward and 13 Jbeta reverse. Generated by immunoSEQ multiplex PCR, the TCRdb table keeps only in-frame clones and is missing some. The sample yields about 98,000 clones, approximately 80% seen once. With 5 bases removed from V and 1 base from J, the gap between germline ends came to 8 bases. This CDR3 contains 13 residues. CDR1 and CDR2 (germline): LNHDA, SQIVND (reference sequence). Comment on this clone: The antigen remains undetermined.

Material: PBMCs. This clonotype was obtained from a female donor in good health and CMV-seropositive. The V gene is TRBV19, the J gene TRBJ1-2; no firm D call. The CDR3 bases are TGTGCCAGTAGTTTCGCACATAACTATGGCTACACCTTC. It is translated as CASSFAHNYGYTF.